Listed here is a single TCR beta chain. Its antigen is unidentified. This CDR3 region has 12 residues. CDR1 and CDR2 (germline): MDHEN, SYDVKM. The V end lost 6 bases, the J end lost 12 bases, and 15 bases lay between the germline ends. CD45RO-negative, CCR7-selected cells formed the naive CD8 fraction, which excluded terminally differentiated effector memory CD45RA+ cells. The record originates from a study of shared clonotypes between healthy human individuals. Clones were sequenced by immunoSEQ multiplex PCR, and TCRdb holds only the in-frame ones, with some missing. The sample has about 680,000 clones; under 95% are singletons. General study points: Non-shared clonotypes had lower generation probabilities than those shared by all four donors. Represented diversity, genetic and exposure-history alike, was limited by few donors.

This sequence joins TRBV28 and TRBJ2-1, with a possible D match to TRBD2 (6 bases). The sequenced sample was naive CD8+ T cells sorted from blood. This receptor was obtained from a man aged 25-45 years in good health. DNA for the CDR3: TGTGCCAGCAGCCTATCGGGGGTCGCGCAGTTCTTC. This sequence encodes CASSLSGVAQFF.